This T cell receptor beta chain appears in the sequencing data of a study of blood T cell repertoires in COVID-19. Across the study: Collection of acute and convalescent COVID-19 samples took place in the United States, Italy and Spain. Sample material is recorded as cDNA or gDNA derived from T cells, B-cell-depleted T cells, or PBMCs.

In the authors' methods: Nucleated cell number was recorded as an estimate derived from reference gene primer amplification. Here immunoSEQ multiplex PCR was the method, and the copy in TCRdb shows in-frame clones only, minus some. V, J and clone size are those of that table, while D and trimming were read from the DNA. Of a few hundred thousand clones listed, approximately 80% were seen once; the top ten hold roughly 10%. This CDR3 is built from 15 residues. Trimming left V 0 bases short and J 6 bases short, with 14 bases between. The germline V gene has CDR1 SGHRS and CDR2 YFSETQ. The material sequenced was peripheral blood. The rearrangement joins TRBV5-1 to TRBJ2-3, with a possible D match to TRBD2 (5 bases). The clonotype originates from an elderly man with acute or convalescent COVID-19. This chain's CDR3 is CASSLAGIAGDTQYF. The CDR3 nucleotides are TGCGCCAGCAGCTTGGCCGGGATAGCCGGGGATACGCAGTATTTT.